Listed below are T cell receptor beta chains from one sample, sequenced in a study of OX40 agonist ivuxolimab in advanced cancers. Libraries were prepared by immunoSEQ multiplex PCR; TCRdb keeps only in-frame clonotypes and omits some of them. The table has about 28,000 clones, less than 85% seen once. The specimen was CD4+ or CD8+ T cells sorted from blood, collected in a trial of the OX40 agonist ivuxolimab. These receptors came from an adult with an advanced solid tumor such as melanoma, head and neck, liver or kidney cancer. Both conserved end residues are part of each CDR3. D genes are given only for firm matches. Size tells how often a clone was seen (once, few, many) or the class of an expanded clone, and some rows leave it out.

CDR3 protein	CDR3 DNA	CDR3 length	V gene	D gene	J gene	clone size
CAWSGDRGGYTF	TGTGCCTGGAGTGGGGACAGGGGTGGCTACACCTTC	12	TRBV30	TRBD1	TRBJ1-2	few
CASSPGATQYF	TGCGCCAGCAGCCCCGGTGCTACGCAGTATTTT	11	TRBV4-1	NA	TRBJ2-3	once
CASSILAGGPGEQYF	TGTGCCAGTAGTATACTAGCGGGGGGGCCCGGCGAGCAGTACTTC	15	TRBV19	TRBD2	TRBJ2-7	NA
CASSTRYAVEQFF	TGTGCCAGCAGCACCCGATATGCGGTTGAGCAGTTCTTC	13	TRBV5-6	NA	TRBJ2-1	NA
CSVGMDRDAGQPQHF	TGCAGCGTTGGAATGGACAGGGATGCGGGACAGCCCCAGCATTTT	15	TRBV29-1	TRBD1	TRBJ1-5	NA
CASSEMNQPQHF	TGTGCCAGCAGTGAAATGAATCAGCCCCAGCATTTT	12	TRBV6-1	NA	TRBJ1-5	NA
CASTVSYEQYF	TGTGCCAGCACCGTATCCTACGAGCAGTACTTC	11	TRBV11-3	NA	TRBJ2-7	NA
CASRTPYEQYF	TGTGCCAGCAGGACCCCTTACGAGCAGTACTTC	11	TRBV27	NA	TRBJ2-7	NA
CASSVGQETDTQYF	TGTGCCAGCAGCGTCGGACAGGAGACAGATACGCAGTATTTT	14	TRBV6-4	TRBD1	TRBJ2-3	NA
CASSLGGYSNQPQHF	TGTGCCAGCAGCTTAGGTGGGTATAGCAATCAGCCCCAGCATTTT	15	TRBV7-2	NA	TRBJ1-5	few
CASNTVYEQYF	TGTGCCAGCAATACTGTTTACGAGCAGTACTTC	11	TRBV6-1	NA	TRBJ2-7	NA
CASSVAGTSGRETQYF	TGTGCCAGCAGCGTAGCTGGGACTAGCGGGAGGGAGACCCAGTACTTC	16	TRBV9	TRBD2	TRBJ2-5	NA
CASSWGSGNTIYF	TGCGCCAGCAGCTGGGGCTCTGGAAACACCATATATTTT	13	TRBV5-1	NA	TRBJ1-3	NA
CASSLGGLEQYF	TGTGCCAGCAGCTTGGGGGGACTCGAGCAGTACTTC	12	TRBV7-9	NA	TRBJ2-7	NA
CASSATGSSFYEQYF	TGTGCCAGCAGCGCTACAGGGTCTTCATTCTACGAGCAGTACTTC	15	TRBV9	NA	TRBJ2-7	NA
CASSLGYNVDYGYTF	TGTGCCAGCAGCTTAGGTTACAACGTAGACTATGGCTACACCTTC	15	TRBV7-9	NA	TRBJ1-2	NA
CASSLPRQGAPTSGNTIYF	TGTGCCAGCAGCTTACCCCGACAGGGCGCTCCGACCTCTGGAAACACCATATATTTT	19	TRBV7-9	TRBD1	TRBJ1-3	NA
CATSTDTHTEAFF	TGTGCCACCAGCACGGACACCCACACTGAAGCTTTCTTT	13	TRBV15	NA	TRBJ1-1	NA
CASSPDRVLLSTDTQYF	TGTGCCAGCTCACCGGACAGGGTTCTGTTAAGCACAGATACGCAGTATTTT	17	TRBV18	TRBD1	TRBJ2-3	NA
CASSPQGGTDTQYF	TGTGCCAGCAGCCCCCAAGGGGGGACAGATACGCAGTATTTT	14	TRBV7-9	NA	TRBJ2-3	NA
CASSLGGAPNSPLHF	TGTGCCAGCAGCTTAGGTGGGGCGCCTAATTCACCCCTCCACTTT	15	TRBV7-6	NA	TRBJ1-6	NA
CASSLGTLGKLFF	TGTGCCAGCAGTTTAGGGACCCTGGGAAAACTGTTTTTT	13	TRBV27	NA	TRBJ1-4	NA
CASSDRGGWTGNEQFF	TGCGCCAGCAGTGATAGGGGGGGCTGGACAGGCAATGAGCAGTTCTTC	16	TRBV10-2	NA	TRBJ2-1	NA
CASSAQGRQETQYF	TGTGCCAGCAGCGCACAGGGTAGGCAAGAGACCCAGTACTTC	14	TRBV11-2	NA	TRBJ2-5	NA
CASSLVGSEYGYTF	TGTGCCAGCAGCTTAGTAGGGTCGGAGTATGGCTACACCTTC	14	TRBV7-9	NA	TRBJ1-2	few
CAWSVLGVQEQFF	TGTGCCTGGAGTGTATTGGGGGTCCAGGAGCAGTTCTTC	13	TRBV30	NA	TRBJ2-1	NA
CATSSHRETNQPQHF	TGTGCCACCAGTTCTCACCGGGAAACCAATCAGCCCCAGCATTTT	15	TRBV15	NA	TRBJ1-5	NA
CASSSSGGGYEQFF	TGTGCCAGCAGCTCTAGCGGGGGAGGGTATGAGCAGTTCTTC	14	TRBV7-2	TRBD2	TRBJ2-1	NA
CATYAADNPYGYTF	TGTGCCACATACGCGGCCGACAATCCTTATGGCTACACCTTC	14	TRBV19	NA	TRBJ1-2	NA
CASSQRQSNEKLFF	TGCGCCAGCAGCCAGCGACAGTCTAATGAAAAACTGTTTTTT	14	TRBV4-1	NA	TRBJ1-4	NA
CAWTLGQNYGYTF	TGTGCCTGGACCCTTGGACAGAACTATGGCTACACCTTC	13	TRBV30	NA	TRBJ1-2	NA
CASSSITDRGLTGELFF	TGTGCCAGCAGCTCCATTACTGACAGGGGGCTAACCGGGGAGCTGTTTTTT	17	TRBV11-2	TRBD1	TRBJ2-2	NA
CASSTGGDVQPQHF	TGTGCCAGCAGCACGGGAGGGGACGTTCAGCCCCAGCATTTT	14	TRBV7-8	NA	TRBJ1-5	NA
CASEEGTSAYNEQFF	TGCGCCAGCGAGGAGGGGACTAGCGCTTACAATGAGCAGTTCTTC	15	TRBV4-1	TRBD2	TRBJ2-1	NA
CASSVPWTSGSRYEQYF	TGTGCCAGCAGCGTGCCTTGGACTAGCGGTTCGAGGTACGAGCAGTACTTC	17	TRBV7-9	TRBD2	TRBJ2-7	NA
CASSPNYGYTF	TGTGCCAGCAGCCCCAACTATGGCTACACCTTC	11	TRBV28	NA	TRBJ1-2	NA
CASGSGGNTIYF	TGTGCCAGCGGATCAGGCGGAAACACCATATATTTT	12	TRBV9	NA	TRBJ1-3	NA
CASRTGSLEQYF	TGTGCCAGCCGGACAGGGTCTCTCGAGCAGTACTTC	12	TRBV2	TRBD1	TRBJ2-7	once
CASSWTSGDEQYF	TGTGCCAGCAGCTGGACTAGCGGGGACGAGCAGTACTTC	13	TRBV7-3	TRBD2	TRBJ2-7	NA
CASSLSSTGGTEAFF	TGTGCCAGCAGTTTATCGTCCACGGGAGGCACTGAAGCTTTCTTT	15	TRBV27	NA	TRBJ1-1	NA
CASRQGRADTQYF	TGCGCCAGCAGACAGGGTAGGGCAGATACGCAGTATTTT	13	TRBV10-2	NA	TRBJ2-3	NA
CAGLGTGGEQYF	TGTGCCGGCTTGGGGACAGGGGGCGAGCAGTACTTC	12	TRBV2	TRBD1	TRBJ2-7	NA
CASTLKTPNYGYTF	TGTGCCAGCACTTTGAAAACTCCTAACTATGGCTACACCTTC	14	TRBV2	NA	TRBJ1-2	NA
CASTERGGSSYEQYF	TGTGCCAGCACCGAACGGGGGGGGAGCTCCTACGAGCAGTACTTC	15	TRBV6-1	TRBD2	TRBJ2-7	few
CASSYWGLPGGDEQYF	TGTGCCAGCAGCTACTGGGGACTCCCAGGGGGCGACGAGCAGTACTTC	16	TRBV7-9	TRBD1	TRBJ2-7	NA
CASSLGGGQGRDGYTF	TGTGCCAGCAGCTTAGGAGGTGGACAGGGGAGGGATGGCTACACCTTC	16	TRBV11-2	TRBD1	TRBJ1-2	NA
CASSLEQANTEAFF	TGTGCCAGCAGCCTAGAACAGGCCAACACTGAAGCTTTCTTT	14	TRBV5-6	NA	TRBJ1-1	NA
CASSMGEAYGYTF	TGTGCCAGCAGTATGGGGGAGGCCTATGGCTACACCTTC	13	TRBV6-5	NA	TRBJ1-2	NA
CASSYGMGYEQYF	TGTGCCAGTAGTTATGGGATGGGATACGAGCAGTACTTC	13	TRBV19	NA	TRBJ2-7	NA
CASKSLRGVNTEAFF	TGCGCCAGCAAGAGTCTCCGAGGGGTGAACACTGAAGCTTTCTTT	15	TRBV5-1	NA	TRBJ1-1	few
CASSARLGQDYGYTF	TGTGCCAGCAGCGCCAGGCTGGGGCAGGACTATGGCTACACCTTC	15	TRBV9	NA	TRBJ1-2	NA